The present T cell receptor (beta chain) was sequenced within a study of radiotherapy plus CTLA-4 blockade in lung cancer. On the study more broadly: With around 30% of patients having disease control, objective responses were seen in under 20%. Study-wide findings and caveats: It was early blood T cell clone dynamics, with interferon-beta, that reportedly best predicted response. In blood, TCR clones derived from the tumor expanded after radiotherapy plus ipilimumab.

As for this clone: Antigen specificity is unknown.

Assay used: immunoSEQ multiplex PCR; TCRdb lists only in-frame clones, some missing. This sample yields 53,000 or so clones, of which around nine tenths are seen a single time; 7.8% belongs to the top ten. The CDR3 runs 18 residues. CDR1 and CDR2 from the germline V gene are SGHRS and YFSETQ. Deletions cut 2 bases from V and 4 bases from J, with 21 bases between. Those patients who had chemo-refractory metastatic non-small-cell lung cancer were given focal radiation along with CTLA-4 blockade through ipilimumab. The clonotype comes from a human donor with non-small cell lung cancer whose response to radiotherapy plus ipilimumab could not be evaluated. The chain carries TRBV5-1 and TRBJ1-4; perhaps TRBD1 as D (5 bases). The material sequenced was peripheral blood, taken from a patient treated with radiotherapy plus ipilimumab. CDR3 bases: TGCGCCAGCAGCTTCGCCAGGGTAGGAAGCAACGGTAATGAAAAACTGTTTTTT. Its translation: CASSFARVGSNGNEKLFF.